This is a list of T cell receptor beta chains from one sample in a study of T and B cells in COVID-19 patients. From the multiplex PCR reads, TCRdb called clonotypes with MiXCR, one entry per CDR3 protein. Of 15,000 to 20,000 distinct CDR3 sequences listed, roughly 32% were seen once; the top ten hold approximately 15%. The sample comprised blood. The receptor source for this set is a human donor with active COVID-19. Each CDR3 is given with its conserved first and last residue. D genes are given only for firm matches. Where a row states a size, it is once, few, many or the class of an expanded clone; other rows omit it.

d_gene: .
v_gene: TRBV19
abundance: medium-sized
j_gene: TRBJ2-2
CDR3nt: TGTGCCAGTATCGCGATGATGGGGGACCCCGGGGAGCTGTTTTTT
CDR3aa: CASIAMMGDPGELFF

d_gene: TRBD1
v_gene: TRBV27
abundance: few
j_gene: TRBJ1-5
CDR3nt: TGTGCCAGCAGTCCCCGGACAGGGTTGAATCAGCCCCAGCATTTT
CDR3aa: CASSPRTGLNQPQHF

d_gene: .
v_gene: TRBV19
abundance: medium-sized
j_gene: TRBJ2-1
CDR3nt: TGTGCCAGTAGTATAGGGGGGAACAATGAGCAGTTCTTC
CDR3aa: CASSIGGNNEQFF

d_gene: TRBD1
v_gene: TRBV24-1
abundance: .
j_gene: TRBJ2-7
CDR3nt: TGTGCCACCAGTGATTTGCTCCAGGGGGACGAGCAGTACTTC
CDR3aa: CATSDLLQGDEQYF

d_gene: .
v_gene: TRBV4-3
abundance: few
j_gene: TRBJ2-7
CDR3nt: TGCGCCAGCAGCCAAGGTCTTAGCGCTTCCTACGAGCAGTACTTC
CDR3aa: CASSQGLSASYEQYF

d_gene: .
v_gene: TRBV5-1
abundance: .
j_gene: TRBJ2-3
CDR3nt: TGCGCCAGCAGCTTGCAACAGGGCTTCACAGATACGCAGTATTTT
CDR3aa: CASSLQQGFTDTQYF

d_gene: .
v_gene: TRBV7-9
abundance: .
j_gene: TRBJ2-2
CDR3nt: TGTGCCAGCAGCTTGCAGGCGAACACCGGGGAGCTGTTTTTT
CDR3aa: CASSLQANTGELFF

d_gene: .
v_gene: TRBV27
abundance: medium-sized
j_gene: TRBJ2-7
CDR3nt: TGTGCCAGCAGTTTCGTGGACAGACCCTACGAGCAGTACTTC
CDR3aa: CASSFVDRPYEQYF

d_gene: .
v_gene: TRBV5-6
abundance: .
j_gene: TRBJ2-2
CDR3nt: TGTGCCAGCAGGTGGGGGAACACCGGGGAGCTGTTTTTT
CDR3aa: CASRWGNTGELFF

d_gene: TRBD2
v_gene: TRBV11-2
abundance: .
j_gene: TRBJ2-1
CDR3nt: TGTGCCAGCAGCTTAGGGCTAGCGGGAGGAGACGAGCAGTTCTTC
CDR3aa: CASSLGLAGGDEQFF

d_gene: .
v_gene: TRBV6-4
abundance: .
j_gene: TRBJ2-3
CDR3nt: TGTGCCAGCAGTGACTTGCGGGACAATCGGTATTTT
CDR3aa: CASSDLRDNRYF

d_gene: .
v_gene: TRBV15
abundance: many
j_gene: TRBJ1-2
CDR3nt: TGTGCCACCAGCCGAGAAATGTGGGGATTTGCCACTGATGGCTACACCTTC
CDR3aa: CATSREMWGFATDGYTF

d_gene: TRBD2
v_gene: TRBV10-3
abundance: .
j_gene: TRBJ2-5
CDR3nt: TGTGCCATCAATAGCGGGGGGAGGGATGAGACCCAGTACTTC
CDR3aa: CAINSGGRDETQYF

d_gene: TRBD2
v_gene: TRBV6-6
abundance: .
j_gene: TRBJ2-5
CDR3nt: TGTGCCAGCAGTTACCGGCTAGCGGGGATCCAAGAGACCCAGTACTTC
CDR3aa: CASSYRLAGIQETQYF

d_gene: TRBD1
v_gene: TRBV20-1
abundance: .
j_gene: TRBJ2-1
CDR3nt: TGCAGTGCTAGGGACAGGGGCGGTAATGAGCAGTTCTTC
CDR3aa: CSARDRGGNEQFF

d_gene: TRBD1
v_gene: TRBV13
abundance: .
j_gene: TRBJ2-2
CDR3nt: TGTGCCAGCAGCTTAGAACCTAGCCGTCAGGGGGCTGGCACCGGGGAGCTGTTTTTT
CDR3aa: CASSLEPSRQGAGTGELFF

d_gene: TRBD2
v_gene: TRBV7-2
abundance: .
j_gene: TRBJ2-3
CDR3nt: TGTGCCAGCAGCTTAAAGCTAGCGGGGGAGGGAACGACAGATACGCAGTATTTT
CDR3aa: CASSLKLAGEGTTDTQYF

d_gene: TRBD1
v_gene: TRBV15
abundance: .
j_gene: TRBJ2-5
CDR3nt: TGTGCCACCAGCAGAGGGGACGCGGTCAACAGGGGTGAAGAGACCCAGTACTTC
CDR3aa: CATSRGDAVNRGEETQYF

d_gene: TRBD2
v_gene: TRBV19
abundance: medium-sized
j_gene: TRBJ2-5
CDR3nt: TGTGCCAGTAGCCCAACCGGGGGGGTTGAGACCCAGTACTTC
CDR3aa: CASSPTGGVETQYF

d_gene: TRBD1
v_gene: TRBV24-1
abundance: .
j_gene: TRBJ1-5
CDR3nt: TGTGCCACCAGTGATTGGGGACAGGGGTTGGTTCAGCCCCAGCATTTT
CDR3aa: CATSDWGQGLVQPQHF

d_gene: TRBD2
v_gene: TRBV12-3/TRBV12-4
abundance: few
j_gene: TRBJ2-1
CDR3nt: TGTGCCAGCAGTCATCCGGGACTAGTTTCCAATGAGCAGTTCTTC
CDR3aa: CASSHPGLVSNEQFF

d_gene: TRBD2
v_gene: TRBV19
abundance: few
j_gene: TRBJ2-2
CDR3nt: TGTGCCTCCAACCCCGCGGGAGGGATCACCGGGGAGCTGTTTTTT
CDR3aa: CASNPAGGITGELFF

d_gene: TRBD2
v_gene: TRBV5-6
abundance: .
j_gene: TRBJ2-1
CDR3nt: TGTGCCAGCAGCTTGGATCTAGCGGGAACGAGGGATGAGCAGTTCTTC
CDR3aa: CASSLDLAGTRDEQFF

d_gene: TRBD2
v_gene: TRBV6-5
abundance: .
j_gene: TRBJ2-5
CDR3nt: TGTGCCAGCAGCCGCGGACTAGCGGGGGGTGGGGAGACCCAGTACTTC
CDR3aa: CASSRGLAGGGETQYF

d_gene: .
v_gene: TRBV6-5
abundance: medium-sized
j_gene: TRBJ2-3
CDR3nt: TGTGCCAGCAGAGATAGCGGTTCATCAGATACGCAGTATTTT
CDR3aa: CASRDSGSSDTQYF

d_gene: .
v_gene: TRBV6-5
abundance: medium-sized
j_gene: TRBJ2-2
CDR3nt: TGTGCCAGCAGCCGATCCGGGGAGCTGTTTTTT
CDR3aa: CASSRSGELFF

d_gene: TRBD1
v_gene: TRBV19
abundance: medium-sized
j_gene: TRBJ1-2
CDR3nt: TGTGCCAGTAAGCCCACACAGGGGATCTACGGCTACACCTTC
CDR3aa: CASKPTQGIYGYTF

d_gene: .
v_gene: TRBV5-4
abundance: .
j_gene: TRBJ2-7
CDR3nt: TGTGCCAGCAGCCGAGAGACCGGCCGCTACGAGCAGTACTTC
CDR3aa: CASSRETGRYEQYF

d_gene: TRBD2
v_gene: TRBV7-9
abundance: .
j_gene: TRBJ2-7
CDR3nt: TGTGCCAGCAGCTTGGGGTTAGCGGGGGACTACGAGCAGTACTTC
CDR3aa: CASSLGLAGDYEQYF

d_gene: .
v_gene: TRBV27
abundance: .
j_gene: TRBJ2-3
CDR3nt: TGTGCCAGCAGTTTATCTCCCAGAACAGATACGCAGTATTTT
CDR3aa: CASSLSPRTDTQYF

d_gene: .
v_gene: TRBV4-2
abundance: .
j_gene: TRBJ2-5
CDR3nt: TGCGCCAGCAGCCAAAGACTTGAGGGGGGAGAGACCCAGTACTTC
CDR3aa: CASSQRLEGGETQYF

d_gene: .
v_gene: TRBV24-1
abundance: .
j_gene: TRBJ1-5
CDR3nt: TGTGCCACCAATCAGGGGAATCAGCCCCAGCATTTT
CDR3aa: CATNQGNQPQHF

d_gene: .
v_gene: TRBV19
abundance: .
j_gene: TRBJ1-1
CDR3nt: TGTGCCAGTAAGGCGGTAGGCACTGAAGCTTTCTTT
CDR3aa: CASKAVGTEAFF